The sample holds a few counts of the clone carrying this TCR beta chain. Its specificity is not known. The data belong to a study of beta chain features in type 1 diabetes. Study-wide results and limits: Whether HLA type influences TCRB rearrangement remained unresolved here. Sampled from patients, naive, central memory and Treg TCRB repertoires appeared more similar than those sampled from healthy donors.

Every participating donor gave one draw, a heparinised blood sample averaging about 116 mL. Each population that was sorted was more than 95% pure. The germline V gene encodes CDR1 KGHSH and CDR2 LQKENI. This CDR3 has 19 amino acids. V lost 6 bases and J 0 bases, leaving 24 bases between the germline ends. Reverse transcribing all isolated RNA meant expressed TCRB transcripts were sequenced. The assay was immunoSEQ multiplex PCR, and TCRdb's table has in-frame clones only and misses some. This table has almost 250,000 clones, around an eighth appearing once. This receptor was taken from a woman in her forties in good health. The sequencing sample was made of naive CD4+ T cells from blood. This sequence joins TRBV18 and TRBJ1-5; the D gene is possibly TRBD1 (5 bases). CDR3 region: CASSVSAAGPLSSNQPQHF. In DNA form, the CDR3 reads TGTGCCAGCTCCGTATCGGCGGCGGGGCCCCTCAGTAGCAATCAGCCCCAGCATTTT.